The sequence of this TCR beta chain was determined in a study of blood T cell repertoires in COVID-19. Background on the study: From T cells, B-cell-depleted T cells, or PBMCs came the material, which was cDNA or gDNA.

Everyone who took part was about 18 to 90 years old, and they came from 24 US areas. The CDR3 is made up of 17 amino acids. The germline V gene has CDR1 SNHLY and CDR2 FYNNEI. J gave up 5 bases and V 5 bases, and 13 bases lay outside the gene matches. Some clones are missing from TCRdb's copy, which holds only in-frame ones; the method was immunoSEQ multiplex PCR. The data contain fewer than 250,000 clones, 90% of them singletons. This chain joins TRBV2 and TRBJ2-3, with TRBD2 matching over 10 bases. The material sequenced was PBMCs or T cells enriched from blood (not recorded which). The sequence came from a man aged 30-40 years who had been exposed to COVID-19. The CDR3 DNA sequence: TGTGCCAGCAGTCCCATGGGGAGCGGGGGGGCGGTAGATACGCAGTATTTT. Translation: CASSPMGSGGAVDTQYF.